This TCR beta chain was sequenced for a study of blood T cell repertoires in COVID-19 (TCRdb year 2020). As for the study more broadly: The collaborator samples originated in the United States, Italy and Spain and spanned the acute and convalescent phases of COVID-19. A de-identified subject ID, COVID-19 status, age in years and sex were almost always included in the sample metadata. The samples were drawn from two sources: the first 160 participants of the ongoing ImmuneRACE study, and 1,200 or so subjects contributed by 6 global collaborators. A freely available public database, intended as a resource for researchers studying the immune response to SARS-CoV-2, is where the repertoires were released. Deeply sampled blood TCRbeta repertoires from subjects exposed to, actively infected with, or recovered from COVID-19 were included in the dataset. Where available, HLA class I and class II types were taken from metadata supplied by the sample provider and were not determined by assay-based typing. The material from the prospective study consisted of cDNA or gDNA derived from T cells, B-cell-depleted T cells, or PBMCs. What the research found in general, with its limitations: How much clinical and demographic metadata was included differed by source and by participant, and the metadata was provided uncurated.

TCRbeta CDR3 regions were amplified from genomic DNA by means of the immunoSEQ Assay, a bias-controlled multiplex PCR. For the original study's pipeline: The number of nucleated cells in each sample was estimated by amplification of reference gene primers within the assay. Sequence reads were collapsed and filtered to measure the absolute abundance of every unique TCRbeta CDR3 rearrangement. For each sample, productive Simpson clonality was calculated by taking the square root of Simpson's diversity index across productive rearrangements. TCRdb carries this immuneACCESS record with in-frame sequences only. Its versions omit some clonotypes, under half of them owing to an unresolved V gene in the studies checked, with the rest unexplained. The V and J calls and clone size come from that table; D and trimming were worked out from the DNA. This sample lists under 250,000 clones; 80% to 90% were detected once. Roughly 2.6% of the sample is held by the ten biggest clonotypes.

This clone was seen only a few times. Its antigen remains unidentified. No quality values exist for individual bases; no much larger clone is one base distant. Each collaborating institution followed its own protocols to collect whole blood in K2EDTA tubes. For TCRbeta analysis, collaborators shipped samples as frozen whole blood, isolated PBMCs, or DNA extracted from either of those sample types. The CDR3 runs 13 amino acids, cysteine and phenylalanine included. Of the read, only the CDR3 DNA is kept; its 39 bases are in frame from base 1. From the germline V gene (reference sequence), CDR1 is MNHNY and CDR2 is SVGAGI. Germline trimming: 8 bases from V, 4 bases from J; junction bases outside gene matches: 7.

The rearranged chain carries TRBV6-6 and TRBJ1-1; 7 middle bases align to TRBD1. The source is a woman between 35 and 50 years old with active or convalescent COVID-19. Source material: peripheral blood. CDR3 region: CASWGRGITEAFF. In nucleotides, the sequence is TGTGCCAGCTGGGGCAGGGGGATCACTGAAGCTTTCTTT.